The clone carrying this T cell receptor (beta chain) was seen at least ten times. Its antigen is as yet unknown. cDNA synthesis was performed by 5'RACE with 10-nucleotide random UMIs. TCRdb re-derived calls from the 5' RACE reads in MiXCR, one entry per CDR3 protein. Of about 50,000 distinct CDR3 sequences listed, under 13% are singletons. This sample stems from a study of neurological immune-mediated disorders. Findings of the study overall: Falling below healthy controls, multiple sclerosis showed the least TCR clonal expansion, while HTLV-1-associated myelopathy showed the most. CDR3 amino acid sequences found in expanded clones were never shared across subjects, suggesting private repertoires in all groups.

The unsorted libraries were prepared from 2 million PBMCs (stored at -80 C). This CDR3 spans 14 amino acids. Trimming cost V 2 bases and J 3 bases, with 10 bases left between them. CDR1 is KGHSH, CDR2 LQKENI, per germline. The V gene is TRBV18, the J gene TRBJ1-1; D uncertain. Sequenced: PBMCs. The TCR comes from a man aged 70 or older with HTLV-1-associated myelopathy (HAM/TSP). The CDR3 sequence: CASSPAGVDTEAFF. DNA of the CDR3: TGTGCCAGCTCACCAGCGGGCGTGGACACTGAAGCTTTCTTT.